These 9 T cell receptor beta chains were all obtained from the same sample, sequenced in a study of T-cell reconstitution after alpha-beta-depleted transplantation in children (dated by TCRdb to about 2016). Library creation used PCR. The run used an Illumina HiSeq 2500. To normalize quantification of the TCRbeta repertoire, the TCR libraries were built with molecular barcoding that relied on unique molecular identifiers. Starting from the raw public reads, TCRdb applied fastp trimming at Q25, assembled clones with MiXCR and retained in-frame beta chains. Each CDR3 protein appears once, grouped with its most common genes and DNA. The sample table shows more than 300,000 distinct CDR3 sequences, and 15% to 20% are seen once. Of the sample, 35% to 50% falls within the top ten clones. The sample's treatment or condition label, in plain terms: allogeneic hematopoietic cell transplantation with graft depleted of TCRalphabeta T cells and CD19 B cells.

Material: PBMCs, mostly from graft donor cells, obtained 360 days after TCRalphabeta/CD19-depleted stem cell transplant. These receptors were obtained from a male patient aged 2 to 10 who had a stem cell transplant for acute lymphoblastic leukemia, so the T cells may come from the graft donor.

The sample holds many counts of this clonotype. The chain recombines TRBV20-1 with TRBJ2-7, with 12 positions matching TRBD2. The J segment lost 7 bases and the V segment lost 6 bases, leaving 10 bases of the junction unmatched. CDR1 is DFQATT, CDR2 SNEGSKA, per germline (reference sequence). The CDR3 extends over 14 amino acids. The CDR3 here is CSARMGLAGPEQYF. The CDR3 DNA is TGCAGTGCGCGGATGGGACTAGCGGGCCCTGAGCAGTACTTC.

In its sample, this clonotype was seen many times. The chain has TRBV28 and TRBJ2-2; D unresolved. Trimming removed 5 bases from V and 4 bases from J, with 14 bases in between. In germline, CDR1 is MDHEN, CDR2 SYDVKM. This CDR3 has 15 residues. The DNA for the CDR3 is TGTGCCAGCAGTCCCGGGTCGATAGGCACCGGGGAGCTGTTTTTT. It translates to CASSPGSIGTGELFF.

This clonotype was recorded a few times. This chain uses TRBV11-2 with TRBJ2-1; TRBD2 matches at 9 bases. From germline, CDR1 is SGHAT and CDR2 FQNNGV. This CDR3 has 17 residues. Unmatched junction bases numbered 7, after V lost 1 base and J lost 3 bases. CDR3 protein: CASSLVWASGIYNEQFF. CDR3 sequence (DNA): TGTGCCAGCAGCTTAGTGTGGGCTAGCGGGATCTACAATGAGCAGTTCTTC.

This clonotype was detected only once. V and J are TRBV20-1 and TRBJ2-2; TRBD2 matches at 16 bases. The V gene's germline CDR1 is DFQATT and CDR2 SNEGSKA (reference sequence). The junction had 9 bases not matched to a gene; V was cut back by 5 bases and J by 6 bases. CDR3 size: 17 residues. CDR3 loop: CSAHSGTSGRAPGELFF. The CDR3 nucleotides are TGCAGTGCTCACTCCGGGACTAGCGGGAGGGCCCCCGGGGAGCTGTTTTTT.

This clonotype was counted at least ten times. The rearrangement links TRBV20-1 to TRBJ2-7, with 7 bases that match TRBD2. Looked up from germline, CDR1 is DFQATT and CDR2 is SNEGSKA (reference sequence). There are 12 residues in the CDR3. Germline trimming cut 6 bases from V and 5 bases from J; bases unmatched to any gene: 7. The CDR3 sequence: CSAGGSDNEQYF. The CDR3 coding sequence is TGCAGTGCGGGGGGGAGTGACAACGAGCAGTACTTC.

In its sample, this clonotype was seen a few times. This rearrangement joins TRBV5-6 to TRBJ1-5; possible D gene TRBD1, 5 bases. Germline-derived CDR1 and CDR2 are SGHDT and YYEEEE. Trimming cost V 4 bases and J 5 bases, with 10 bases left between them. The CDR3 runs 13 residues. CDR3 in DNA: TGTGCCAGCAGCGGGGGACGGGATCAGCCCCAGCATTTT. Translation gives CASSGGRDQPQHF.

This clonotype was found a few times. This rearrangement joins TRBV6-1 to TRBJ2-7; 8 bases are shared with TRBD1. The CDR3 loop spans 16 amino acids. V lost 1 base to trimming and J lost 3 bases; unmatched junction nucleotides: 8. Germline CDR1 and CDR2: MNHNS and SASEGT. In DNA form, the CDR3 reads TGTGCCAGCAGTGAAGACCGGACAGGGTCCTTCTACGAGCAGTACTTC. Its translation: CASSEDRTGSFYEQYF.

The V and J genes are TRBV4-2 and TRBJ2-1, with 9 nucleotides matching TRBD1. Germline V lookup: CDR1 LGHNA, CDR2 YNFKEQ. The CDR3 spans 17 residues. The V segment lost 1 base and the J segment 8 bases; nucleotides outside the gene matches: 12. The CDR3 loop is CASSQARGTGSFHEQFF. In nucleotides, the CDR3 is TGTGCCAGCAGCCAAGCGCGCGGGACAGGGTCATTCCATGAGCAGTTCTTC.

This clonotype was observed many times. The V and J genes are TRBV29-1 and TRBJ2-5; D remains ambiguous. The CDR3 is 11 residues long. Trimming pared 4 bases from V and 2 bases from J, leaving 5 bases between. Germline loops: CDR1 SQVTM, CDR2 ANQGSEA. CDR3 protein: CSVAQQETQYF. The DNA for the CDR3 is TGCAGCGTTGCCCAGCAAGAGACCCAGTACTTC.